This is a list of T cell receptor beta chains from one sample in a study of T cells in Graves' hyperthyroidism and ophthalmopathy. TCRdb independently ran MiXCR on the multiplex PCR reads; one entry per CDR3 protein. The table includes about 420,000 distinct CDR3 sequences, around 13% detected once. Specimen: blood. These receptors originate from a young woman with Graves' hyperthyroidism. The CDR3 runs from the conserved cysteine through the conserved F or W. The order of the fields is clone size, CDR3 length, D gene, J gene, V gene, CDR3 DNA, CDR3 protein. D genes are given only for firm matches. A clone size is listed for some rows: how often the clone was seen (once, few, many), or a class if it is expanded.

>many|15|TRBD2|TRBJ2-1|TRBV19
TGTGCCAGTAGTATCAGACTAGCGGGAGGTAATGAGCAGTTCTTC
CASSIRLAGGNEQFF
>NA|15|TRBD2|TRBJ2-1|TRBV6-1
TGTGCCAGCAGTCGAGGGTCAGCGGGAGTCGCTGAGCAGTTCTTC
CASSRGSAGVAEQFF
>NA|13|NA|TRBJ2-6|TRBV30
TGTGCCTGTGGGAGTTCTGGGGCCAACGTCCTGACTTTC
CACGSSGANVLTF
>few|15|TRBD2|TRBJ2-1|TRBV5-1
TGCGCCAGCAGCTGGCTAGCGGGAGGCGGTAATGAGCAGTTCTTC
CASSWLAGGGNEQFF
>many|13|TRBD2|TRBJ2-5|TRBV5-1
TGCGCCAGCAGCCCACTAGCGATGGAGACCCAGTACTTC
CASSPLAMETQYF
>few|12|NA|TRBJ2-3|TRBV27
TGTGCCACCGCCCCTCAGGGAGATACGCAGTATTTT
CATAPQGDTQYF
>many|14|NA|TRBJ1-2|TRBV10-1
TGCGCCAGCAGTCCGGACAGCGTTAACTATGGCTACACCTTC
CASSPDSVNYGYTF
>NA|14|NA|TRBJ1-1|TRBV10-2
TGCGCCAGCAGTGAAGTCGGGTCCTATACTGAAGCTTTCTTT
CASSEVGSYTEAFF
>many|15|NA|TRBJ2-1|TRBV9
TGTGCCAGCAGCGTGGGCGGAACCCCGGGGTATGAGCAGTTCTTC
CASSVGGTPGYEQFF
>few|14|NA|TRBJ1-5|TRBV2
TGTGCCAGCAGTGAGGAGAATAGCAATCAGCCCCAGCATTTT
CASSEENSNQPQHF
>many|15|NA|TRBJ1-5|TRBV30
TGTGCCTGGAGTCCCCGGCAGGGCGTAAATCAGCCCCAGCATTTT
CAWSPRQGVNQPQHF
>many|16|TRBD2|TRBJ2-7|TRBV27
TGTGCCAGCAGCCGACCCCCGACTAGCCCAGGCCACGAGCAGTACTTC
CASSRPPTSPGHEQYF
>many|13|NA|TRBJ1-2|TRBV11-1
TGTGCCAGCAGCTTCGCAGAGAACTATGGCTACACCTTC
CASSFAENYGYTF
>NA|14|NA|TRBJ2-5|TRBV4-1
TGCGCCAGCAAATCGGGGAGAGTCCAAGAGACCCAGTACTTC
CASKSGRVQETQYF
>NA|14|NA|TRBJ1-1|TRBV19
TGTGCCAGTAGTAGTGGGCCCGAGAACACTGAAGCTTTCTTT
CASSSGPENTEAFF
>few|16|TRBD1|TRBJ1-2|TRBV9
TGTGCCAGCAGCGGCCGGGACAGGGAAATTAGGCATGGCTACACCTTC
CASSGRDREIRHGYTF
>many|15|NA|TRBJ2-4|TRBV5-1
TGCGCCAGCAGCAAGGGACAGCCAGCGGGAAACATTCAGTACTTC
CASSKGQPAGNIQYF
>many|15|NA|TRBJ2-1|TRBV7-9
TGTGCCAGCAGCCCAAGGGTGCAGCGGGTCAATGAGCAGTTCTTC
CASSPRVQRVNEQFF
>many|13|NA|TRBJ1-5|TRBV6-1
TGTGCCAGCAGTGGGCAGGCTGCCCAGCCCCAGCATTTT
CASSGQAAQPQHF
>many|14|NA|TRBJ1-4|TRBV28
TGTGCCAGCAGTTTTGCGGGGACCAATGAAAAACTGTTTTTT
CASSFAGTNEKLFF
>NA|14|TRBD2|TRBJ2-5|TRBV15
TGTGCCACCAGCCCACGGGGGGGCCAAGAGACCCAGTACTTC
CATSPRGGQETQYF
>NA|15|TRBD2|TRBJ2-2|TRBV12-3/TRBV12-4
TGTGCCAGCAGACCCGGGACTAGCGGTTCCGGGGAGCTGTTTTTT
CASRPGTSGSGELFF